The clone carrying this T cell receptor (beta chain) was counted many times. Its specificity is not known. Under 3 months in duration, the ophthalmopathy in affected donors had moderate-to-severe activity, CAS ≥3 and NOSPECS ≥4. Trimming took off 5 bases at V and 4 bases at J, with 11 bases between the two ends. CDR1 is MNHEY and CDR2 is SMNVEV in the germline V gene (reference sequence). The CDR3 has 13 amino acids. The sample belongs to a study of Graves' ophthalmopathy and Graves' hyperthyroidism. The TCR beta CDR3 regions underwent amplification from RNA transcripts. First-round RT-PCR with HTBI primers preceded a second-round multiplex PCR. A single record per CDR3 protein comes from TCRdb applying MiXCR to the multiplex PCR reads. The repertoire holds fewer than 600,000 distinct CDR3 sequences, around 15% seen once, with 9.5% to 10% in the top ten. General study points: Also, most clonotypes expanded in the thyroid above 0.001 frequency appeared in blood. Discriminating ophthalmopathy from stable hyperthyroidism, a 13-signature model attained a sensitivity of 85% to 90% and a specificity of approximately 81%.

Sample: blood. This clonotype originated in a woman aged 25 to 45 with Graves' ophthalmopathy. The chain combines TRBV27 with TRBJ2-5; D is unresolved. The CDR3 here is CASSPNQGETQYF. CDR3 coding DNA: TGTGCCAGCAGTCCCAATCAAGGAGAGACCCAGTACTTC.